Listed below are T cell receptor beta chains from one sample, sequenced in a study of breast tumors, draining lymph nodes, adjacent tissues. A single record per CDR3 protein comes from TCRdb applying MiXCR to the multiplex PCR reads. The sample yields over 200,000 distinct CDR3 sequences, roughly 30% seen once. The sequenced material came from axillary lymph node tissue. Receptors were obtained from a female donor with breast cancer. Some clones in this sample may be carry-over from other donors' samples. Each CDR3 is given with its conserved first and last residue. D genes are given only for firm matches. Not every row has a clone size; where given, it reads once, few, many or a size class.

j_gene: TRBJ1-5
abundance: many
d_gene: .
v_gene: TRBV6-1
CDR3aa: CAGTGPGQPQHF
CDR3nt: TGTGCCGGAACAGGACCGGGTCAGCCCCAGCATTTT

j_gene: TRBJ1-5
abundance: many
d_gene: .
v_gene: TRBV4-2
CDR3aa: CASSQDQDRSGPQHF
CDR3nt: TGTGCCAGCAGCCAAGATCAAGATCGCTCAGGGCCCCAGCATTTT

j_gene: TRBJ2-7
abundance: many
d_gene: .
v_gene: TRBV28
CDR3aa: CASTPLQGRYHF
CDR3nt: TGTGCCAGCACCCCACTCCAGGGCCGTTACCACTTC

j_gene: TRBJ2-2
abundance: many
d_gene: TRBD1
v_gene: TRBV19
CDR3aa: CASSTTGGAGTGELFF
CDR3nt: TGTGCCAGTAGTACGACAGGGGGGGCGGGCACCGGGGAGCTGTTTTTT

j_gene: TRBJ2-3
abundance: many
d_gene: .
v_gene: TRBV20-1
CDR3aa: CSARDRADTQYF
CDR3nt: TGCAGTGCTAGAGATCGGGCAGATACGCAGTATTTT

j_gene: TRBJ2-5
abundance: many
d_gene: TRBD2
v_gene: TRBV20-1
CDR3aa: CSASSGLAGASPKETQYF
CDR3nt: TGCAGTGCTTCTTCCGGACTAGCGGGAGCTTCCCCTAAAGAGACCCAGTACTTC

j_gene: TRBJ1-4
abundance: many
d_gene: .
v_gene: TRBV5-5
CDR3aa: CASSFVSEKLFF
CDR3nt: TGTGCCAGCAGCTTTGTTAGTGAAAAACTGTTTTTT

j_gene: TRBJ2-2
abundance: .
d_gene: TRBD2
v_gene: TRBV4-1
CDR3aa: CASSQGLAGNTGELFF
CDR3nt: TGCGCCAGCAGCCAAGGCCTAGCGGGTAACACCGGGGAGCTGTTTTTT

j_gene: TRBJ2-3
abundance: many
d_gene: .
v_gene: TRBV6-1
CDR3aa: CASSSPGRTADTQYF
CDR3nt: TGTGCCAGCAGTTCCCCCGGGAGAACAGCAGATACGCAGTATTTT

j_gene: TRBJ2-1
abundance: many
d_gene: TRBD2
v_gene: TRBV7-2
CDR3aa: CASSLVPSGTSVVESYNEQFF
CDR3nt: TGTGCCAGCAGCTTAGTCCCTAGCGGAACCTCCGTAGTAGAGTCCTACAATGAGCAGTTCTTC

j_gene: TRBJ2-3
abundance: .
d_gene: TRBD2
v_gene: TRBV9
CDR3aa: CAGSARGGTRSDTQYF
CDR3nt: TGTGCCGGCAGCGCAAGAGGGGGGACTAGATCAGATACGCAGTACTTT

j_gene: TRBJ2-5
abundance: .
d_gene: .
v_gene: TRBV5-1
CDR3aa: CASSLDRGGDTQYF
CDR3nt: TGCGCCAGCAGCTTGGACAGGGGGGGAGACACCCAGTACTTC

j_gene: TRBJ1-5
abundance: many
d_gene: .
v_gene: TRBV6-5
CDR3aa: CASSSLPGNQPQHF
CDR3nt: TGTGCCAGCAGTTCCCTTCCAGGGAATCAGCCCCAGCATTTT

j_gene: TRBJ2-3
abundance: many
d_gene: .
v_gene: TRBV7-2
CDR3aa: CASSLNVNTDTQYF
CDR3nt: TGTGCCAGCAGCTTAAATGTCAACACAGATACGCAGTATTTT

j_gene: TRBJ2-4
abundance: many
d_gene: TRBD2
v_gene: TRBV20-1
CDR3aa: CSARPGTSKAKNIQYF
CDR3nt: TGCAGTGCTAGACCCGGGACTAGCAAAGCCAAAAACATTCAGTACTTC

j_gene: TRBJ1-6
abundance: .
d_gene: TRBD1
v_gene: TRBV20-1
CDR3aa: CSAWASSGTGYDSPLHF
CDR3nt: TGCAGTGCTTGGGCATCCTCCGGGACAGGGTATGATTCACCCCTCCACTTT

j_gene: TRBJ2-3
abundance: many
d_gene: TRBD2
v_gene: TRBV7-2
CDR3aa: CASSSAGTSGTDTQYF
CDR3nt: TGTGCCAGCAGCTCGGCCGGGACTAGCGGCACAGATACGCAGTATTTT

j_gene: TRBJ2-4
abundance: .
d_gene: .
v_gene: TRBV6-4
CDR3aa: CASSGGTKNIQYF
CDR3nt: TGTGCCAGCAGTGGGGGGACCAAAAACATTCAGTACTTC

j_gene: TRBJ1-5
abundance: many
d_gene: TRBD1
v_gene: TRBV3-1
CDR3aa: CASSDDRDNNQPQHF
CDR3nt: TGTGCCAGCAGCGATGACAGGGACAACAATCAGCCCCAGCATTTT

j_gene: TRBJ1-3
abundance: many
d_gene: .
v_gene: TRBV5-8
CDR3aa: CASSLDGGPNTIYF
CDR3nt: TGTGCCAGCAGCTTGGATGGGGGTCCCAACACCATATATTTT

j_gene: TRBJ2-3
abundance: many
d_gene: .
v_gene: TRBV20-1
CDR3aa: CRAGGDTQYF
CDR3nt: TGCAGAGCCGGCGGGGATACGCAGTATTTT

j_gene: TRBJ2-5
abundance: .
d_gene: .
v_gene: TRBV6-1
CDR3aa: CASSAGTSGQETQYF
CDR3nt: TGTGCCAGCAGTGCCGGGACATCAGGGCAAGAGACCCAGTACTTC

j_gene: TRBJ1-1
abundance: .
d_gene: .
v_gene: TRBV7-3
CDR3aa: CASKARGGDTEAFF
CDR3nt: TGTGCCAGCAAAGCTCGGGGGGGGGACACTGAAGCTTTCTTT

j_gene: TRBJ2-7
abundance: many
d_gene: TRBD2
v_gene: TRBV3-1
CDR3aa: CASTVRGGAGEQYF
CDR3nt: TGTGCCAGCACCGTCCGGGGGGGGGCTGGGGAGCAGTACTTC

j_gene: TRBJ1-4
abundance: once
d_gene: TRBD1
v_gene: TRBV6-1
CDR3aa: CASRKRTGVKEKLFF
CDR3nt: TGTGCCAGCAGGAAGAGGACAGGGGTAAAAGAAAAACTGTTTTTT

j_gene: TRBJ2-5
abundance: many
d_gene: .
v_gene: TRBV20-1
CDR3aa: CSAKDSRQRLETQYF
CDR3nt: TGCAGTGCTAAGGACAGTCGCCAGAGGCTGGAGACCCAGTACTTC

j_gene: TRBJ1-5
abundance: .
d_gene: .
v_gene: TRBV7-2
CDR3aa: CANSSLSNQPQHF
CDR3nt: TGTGCCAACAGCTCCCTTAGCAATCAGCCTCAGCATTTT